The T cell receptor beta chain described here comes from a study of molecular identifiers for immune sequencing clone quantification. This clonotype was observed a few times. Its antigen remains unknown. Study-wide points: Spiked Jurkat TCR RNA originating from one cell could reportedly be identified amid about a million naive cells. Clone sizes that are highly expanded could be underestimated when identical TCR molecules share a barcode. Over 98% of effector molecules, but under 1% in naive cells, were held by clones with more than 20 RNA copies.

From the PCR reads, TCRdb called clonotypes with MiXCR, one entry per CDR3 protein. This sample yields about 8,300 distinct CDR3 sequences, of which under 40% are seen a single time; 4% to 5.5% belongs to the top ten. Material: naive CD8+ T cells from blood, with Jurkat cell RNA spiked in. Subset denoted: FACS-sorted CD8+CD4-CCR7+CD45RA+ naive T cells. This TCR came from a human donor in good health. Some libraries in this study had Jurkat cell RNA spiked in.

This CDR3 reads CASSLALGGAGGSDTQYF. The CDR3 DNA sequence: TGTGCCAGCAGCTTAGCGCTTGGAGGGGCGGGAGGATCAGATACGCAGTATTTT. J is TRBJ2-3 and V is TRBV7-9, with TRBD2 identical over 8 bases. The CDR3 is 18 amino acids. Germline-derived CDR1 and CDR2 are SEHNR and FQNEAQ (reference sequence). Trimming at V came to 0 bases and at J to 4 bases, leaving 12 bases not matched to a gene.